This T cell receptor beta chain was identified during a study of cytomegalovirus exposure and HLA in healthy donors. For this clone: Its antigen is unknown.

13 Jbeta primers and 60 Vbeta primers were used for the PCR. Only in-frame clones appear in the TCRdb table, and some are missing; sequencing was by immunoSEQ multiplex PCR. Among 100,000 to 120,000 clones, roughly 73% were seen once, and the ten largest hold over 6.5%. Study observations and caveats: It was taken for granted in presence/absence analyses that sequencing depth across donors was roughly uniform. For TCR beta chains, V- and J-gene trimming was later linked to a missense DCLRE1C variant. On later analysis, the bulk of CMV-associated TCR beta chains appeared to be HLA-restricted.

Germline V gene lookup returns CDR1 MNHNY and CDR2 SVGAGI (reference sequence). The CDR3 has 13 residues. Trimming pared 4 bases from V and 4 bases from J, leaving 10 bases between. This TCR derives from a woman aged 40 to 49 in good health and CMV-seropositive. The sample comprised PBMCs. V is TRBV6-6 and J is TRBJ2-5; D not resolved. CDR3 in amino acids: CASSSGSSETQYF. The CDR3 bases are TGTGCCAGCAGTTCCGGGTCGTCAGAGACCCAGTACTTC.